Listed below are T cell receptor beta chains from one sample, sequenced in a study of cytomegalovirus exposure and HLA in healthy donors. Some clones are missing from TCRdb's copy, which holds only in-frame ones; the method was immunoSEQ multiplex PCR. The data contain 100,000 to 150,000 clones, about 10% of them singletons. Sequences were obtained from PBMCs. The origin of the receptors is a young woman in good health and CMV-seropositive. CDR3s leave out the opening cysteine and the closing phenylalanine or tryptophan. Each record gives: J gene, V gene, CDR3 protein.

TRBJ1-2,TRBV7-2,ASSETGYGYT
TRBJ2-7,TRBV28,ASQAGGPGHEQY
.,TRBV6-6,ASSLRQGWAEQY
TRBJ1-1,TRBV7-3,ASSPGGNEAF
TRBJ1-2,TRBV28,ASSTGYPNYGYT
TRBJ1-2,TRBV7-9,ASTSGQEYNYGYT
TRBJ2-7,TRBV2,ASDQGQGEQY
TRBJ2-1,TRBV19,ASTDRPRAKYNEQF
TRBJ2-3,TRBV5-4,ASSYWYGRGDTQY
TRBJ1-5,TRBV27,ASKGVGNQPQH
TRBJ1-4,TRBV5-1,ASSLISGSAEKLF
TRBJ1-1,TRBV6-6,ASSRSIQGVRTEAF
TRBJ2-3,TRBV29-1,SVAPSGPTDTQY
TRBJ2-3,TRBV4-2,ASSIGVSTDTQY
TRBJ2-5,TRBV11-3,ASSLLSVQGYQETQY
TRBJ2-5,TRBV7-8,ASSFYRDAETQY
TRBJ2-2,TRBV6-4,ASSATRTSELF
TRBJ2-1,TRBV28,ASRRAGVSDNEQF
TRBJ2-1,TRBV7-3,ASSPLGEAGNEQF
.,TRBV5-1,ASSSDNLYEQY
TRBJ2-7,TRBV13,ASSSRGFSEQY
TRBJ2-1,TRBV19,ASSIGTSGNEQF
TRBJ2-7,TRBV30,AWSSVHEQY
TRBJ2-5,TRBV2,ASSAPAGVAQY
TRBJ2-1,TRBV19,ASSIVGSGPYNEQF
TRBJ1-1,TRBV19,ASTLRGNTEAF
TRBJ2-5,TRBV29-1,SVEPPGAFRGEQY
TRBJ1-5,TRBV30,AWSAYRDQPQH
TRBJ1-2,TRBV30,AWRRQGAGGYT
TRBJ1-4,TRBV6-1,ASIQGGSEKLF
TRBJ1-4,TRBV7-9,ASSSQGAGEKLF
TRBJ2-5,TRBV11-2,ASSLSTGGQETQY
TRBJ1-5,TRBV5-1,ASSLGDSSNQPQH
TRBJ2-3,TRBV4-1,ASSPSRDPSTDTQY
TRBJ1-2,TRBV19,ASSKTPDRGYGYT
TRBJ2-7,TRBV9,ASSSTGGRHDEQY
TRBJ1-1,TRBV5-1,ASSSQAGKPTEAF
TRBJ2-7,TRBV7-8,ASSLFPGEQY
TRBJ2-3,TRBV27,ASRRGGTDTQY
TRBJ1-1,TRBV28,ASSFEVTEAF
TRBJ1-1,TRBV30,AWGKRDRVTEAF
TRBJ2-1,TRBV10-3,AISEGSGSYNEQF
TRBJ1-2,TRBV25-1,ASSGLRDREGFYGYT
TRBJ2-1,TRBV6-1,ASSEPGLQQF
TRBJ2-1,TRBV27,ASRLIAGKGYEQF
TRBJ2-3,TRBV9,ASSPAGERPDTQY
TRBJ2-2,TRBV9,ASSVGGTPGELF
TRBJ2-1,TRBV25-1,ASSDRNEQF
TRBJ1-4,TRBV30,AWSRGTNEKLF